This T cell receptor beta chain was sequenced during a study of OX40 agonist ivuxolimab in advanced cancers. Turning to the study itself: Patients were given ivuxolimab, an antibody that agonizes OX40 (CD134). Having had anti-PD-1, anti-PD-L1 or anti-CTLA-4 therapy before was allowed, and around 44% had some. Three patients showed partial responses: one hepatocellular carcinoma and two cutaneous melanoma cases.

Method: immunoSEQ multiplex PCR; TCRdb's copy keeps in-frame clones and lacks some. The data contain roughly 56,000 clones, 85% to 90% of them seen just once; the ten biggest clones take up about 0.76%. Exclusion applied to patients with autoimmune disease history or systemic immunosuppression. The CDR3 loop spans 15 amino acids. Trimming at V came to 8 bases and at J to 1 base, leaving 10 bases not matched to a gene. Germline CDR1 is MDHEN and CDR2 is SYDVKM. The chain couples TRBV28 to TRBJ1-2, with 7 positions matching TRBD1. The TCR originated in an adult with an advanced solid tumor such as melanoma, head and neck, liver or kidney cancer. The sample in question was CD4+ or CD8+ T cells sorted from blood, obtained in a trial of the OX40 agonist ivuxolimab. The CDR3 DNA follows: TGTGCCAGCCGGGACAGCCTCGTCCTTAACTATGGCTACACCTTC. Translating it yields CASRDSLVLNYGYTF.